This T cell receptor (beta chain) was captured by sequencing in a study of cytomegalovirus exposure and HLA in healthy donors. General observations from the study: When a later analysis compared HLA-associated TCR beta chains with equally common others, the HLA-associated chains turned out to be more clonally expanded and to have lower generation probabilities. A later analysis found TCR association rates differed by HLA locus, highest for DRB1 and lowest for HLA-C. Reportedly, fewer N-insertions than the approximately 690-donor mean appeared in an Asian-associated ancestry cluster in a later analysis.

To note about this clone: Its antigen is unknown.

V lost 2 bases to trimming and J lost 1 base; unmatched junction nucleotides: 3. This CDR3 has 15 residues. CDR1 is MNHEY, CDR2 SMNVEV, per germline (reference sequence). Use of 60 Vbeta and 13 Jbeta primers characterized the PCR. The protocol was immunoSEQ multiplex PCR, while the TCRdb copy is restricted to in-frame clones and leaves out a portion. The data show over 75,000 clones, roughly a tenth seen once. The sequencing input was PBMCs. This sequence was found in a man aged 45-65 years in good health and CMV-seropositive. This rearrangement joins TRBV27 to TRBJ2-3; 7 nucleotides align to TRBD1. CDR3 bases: TGTGCCAGCAGTTTACGAGGACAGGGCACAGATACGCAGTATTTT. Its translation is CASSLRGQGTDTQYF.